This TCR beta chain was sequenced for a study of T-cell memory formation after mild COVID-19. Study-wide points: Mainly CM and EM harbored the contracting CD4+ clones; mainly EMRA harbored the CD8+ ones.

TCRdb processed the 5' RACE reads anew with MiXCR; each CDR3 protein has one entry. The table has under 550,000 distinct CDR3 sequences, under 20% seen once; the top ten hold 20% to 25%. The CDR3 has 14 residues. With V trimmed by 5 bases and J by 7 bases, 6 bases remained unmatched. This clonotype has ten or more counts. Its specificity is unknown. The source material was PBMCs or a T cell subset sorted from them (not recorded which). The sequence was obtained from a man younger than 35 who had mild COVID-19 (a few samples of this study predate the infection). Cell type and time point are not known. The chain couples TRBV12-3 or TRBV12-4 to TRBJ1-2; 11 nucleotides agree with TRBD1. CDR3 sequence reads: CASSRDRGKGGYTF. Here the CDR3 DNA reads TGTGCCAGCAGTCGGGACAGGGGGAAAGGTGGCTACACCTTC.